This TCR beta chain is from a study of T cells in Graves' hyperthyroidism and ophthalmopathy. Findings and caveats of the study: Researchers found most expanded thyroid clonotypes above 0.001 in blood as well.

At least ten counts were recorded for this clonotype. Antigen specificity is unknown. Regions amplified from RNA transcripts were the TCR beta CDR3 regions. Carried out on the TCR CDR3, a first-round RT-PCR used the HTBI primer set. TCRdb reprocessed the multiplex PCR reads with MiXCR, giving one entry per CDR3 protein. The sample has around 440,000 distinct CDR3 sequences; 15% to 18% are singletons. Germline V gene sequence: CDR1 LNHNV, CDR2 YYDKDF (reference sequence). This CDR3 region has 15 residues. V shed 4 bases, J shed 7 bases, and the junction held 9 bases outside the gene matches. The receptor's source is a woman aged 18 to 35 with Graves' hyperthyroidism. The specimen was blood. The chain is built from TRBV15 and TRBJ1-4; 7 bases align to TRBD1. CDR3 nucleotides: TGTGCCACCAGCACCCGACAGGGAACGGGTGAAAAACTGTTTTTT. It yields the protein CATSTRQGTGEKLFF.